Below, one TCR beta chain is given with its context. The data originate from a study of blood T cell repertoires in COVID-19. Study summary: Samples came from the United States, Italy and Spain, spanning acute and convalescent COVID-19. The analysed material was cDNA or gDNA that came from T cells, B-cell-depleted T cells, or PBMCs.

Original handling: By means of reference gene primer amplification, nucleated cell counts were estimated. Repertoires were generated with immunoSEQ multiplex PCR, while TCRdb's copy carries only in-frame clones and drops some. Clonal size and the V and J genes are those of that table, whereas D and trimming came from the DNA. The data show about 670,000 clones, approximately 90% seen once. V was clipped by 5 bases and J by 4 bases, with 18 bases between them. There are 16 residues in the CDR3. Germline CDR1 LGHDT, CDR2 YNNKEL (reference sequence). Specimen: peripheral blood. The TCR sequence derives from a woman aged 18-29 years with acute or convalescent COVID-19. The chain links TRBV3-1 (or the pseudogene TRBV3-2) to TRBJ1-3, with a tentative D call TRBD1 (5 bases). CDR3 protein: CASSYRRVGGGNTIYF. The CDR3, as DNA: TGTGCCAGCAGCTACCGACGAGTCGGGGGAGGAAACACCATATATTTT.